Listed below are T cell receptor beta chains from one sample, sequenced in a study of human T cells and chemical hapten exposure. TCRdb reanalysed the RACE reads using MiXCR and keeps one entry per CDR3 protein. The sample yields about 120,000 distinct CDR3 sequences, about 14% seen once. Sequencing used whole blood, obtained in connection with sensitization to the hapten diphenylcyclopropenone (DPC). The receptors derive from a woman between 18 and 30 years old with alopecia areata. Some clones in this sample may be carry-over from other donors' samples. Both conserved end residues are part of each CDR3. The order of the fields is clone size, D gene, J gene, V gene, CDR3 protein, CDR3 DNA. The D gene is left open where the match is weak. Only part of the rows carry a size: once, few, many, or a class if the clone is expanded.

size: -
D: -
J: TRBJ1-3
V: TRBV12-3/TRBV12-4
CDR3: CASTPSPAGNTIYF
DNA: TGTGCCAGCACCCCCAGCCCCGCCGGAAACACCATATATTTT

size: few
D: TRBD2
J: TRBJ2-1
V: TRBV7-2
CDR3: CASSTPWLAGHLHEQFF
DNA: TGTGCCAGCAGCACACCATGGCTAGCGGGACATCTGCATGAGCAGTTCTTC

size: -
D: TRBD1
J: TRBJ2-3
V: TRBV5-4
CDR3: CASSLGQGGDTQYF
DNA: TGTGCCAGCAGCCTTGGACAGGGTGGCGATACGCAGTATTTT

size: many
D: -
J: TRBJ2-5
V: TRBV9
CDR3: CASSFTAHQETQYF
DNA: TGTGCCAGCAGCTTTACGGCCCACCAAGAGACCCAGTACTTC

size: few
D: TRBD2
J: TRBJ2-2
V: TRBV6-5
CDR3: CASSRGLAGGNTGELFF
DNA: TGTGCCAGCAGTCGAGGACTAGCGGGGGGGAACACCGGGGAGCTGTTTTTT

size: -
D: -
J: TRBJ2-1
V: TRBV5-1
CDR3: CASSPLPGLYNEQFF
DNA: TGCGCCAGCAGCCCCCTTCCGGGTCTTTACAATGAGCAGTTCTTC

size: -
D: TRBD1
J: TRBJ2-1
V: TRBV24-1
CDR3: CATSDTDRGSYNEQFF
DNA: TGTGCCACCAGTGACACTGACAGGGGATCCTACAATGAGCAGTTCTTC

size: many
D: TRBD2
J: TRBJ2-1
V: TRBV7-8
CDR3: CASSTWTSADGNEQFF
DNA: TGTGCCAGCAGCACATGGACTAGCGCGGATGGTAATGAGCAGTTCTTC

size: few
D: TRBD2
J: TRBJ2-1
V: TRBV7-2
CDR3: CASSPGGLANNEQFF
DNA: TGTGCCAGCAGCCCGGGAGGACTAGCTAACAATGAGCAGTTCTTC

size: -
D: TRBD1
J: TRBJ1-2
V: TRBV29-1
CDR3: CSVEISRQGGGYTF
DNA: TGCAGCGTTGAAATTTCCCGACAGGGCGGTGGCTACACCTTC

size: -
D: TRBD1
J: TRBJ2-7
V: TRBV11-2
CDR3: CASSRDRVREQYF
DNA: TGTGCCAGCAGCCGGGACAGGGTTAGAGAGCAGTACTTC

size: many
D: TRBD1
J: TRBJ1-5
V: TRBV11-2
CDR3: CASSPGPGTGINQPQHF
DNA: TGTGCCAGCAGCCCCGGTCCCGGGACAGGGATTAATCAGCCCCAGCATTTT

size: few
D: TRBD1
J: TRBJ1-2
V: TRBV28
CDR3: CASSSFRGNGYTF
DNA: TGTGCCAGCAGTTCATTCAGGGGGAATGGCTACACCTTC

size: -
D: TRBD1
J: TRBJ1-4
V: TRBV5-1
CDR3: CASSSGQAFGEKLFF
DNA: TGCGCCAGCAGCTCAGGACAGGCGTTCGGAGAAAAACTGTTTTTT